This entry lists 15 T cell receptor beta chains sequenced from one sample in a study of cytomegalovirus exposure and HLA in healthy donors. Vbeta (60) and Jbeta (13) primers were used in the PCR. Assay used: immunoSEQ multiplex PCR; TCRdb lists only in-frame clones, some missing. The sample lists 110,000 to 150,000 clones; about four fifths were seen once. The material sequenced was PBMCs. Every receptor here comes from a male donor in good health and CMV-seropositive.

The chain couples TRBV11-3 to TRBJ2-3; weak D call: TRBD2 (5 bases). V lost 1 base to trimming and J lost 0 bases, with 20 bases between them. The CDR3 has 19 amino acids. From germline, CDR1 is SGHNT and CDR2 YENEEA. CDR3 in amino acids: CASSLGVLLSGSSTDTQYF. CDR3 coding DNA: TGTGCCAGCAGCTTAGGCGTTTTACTCAGCGGTTCTAGCACAGATACGCAGTATTTT.

The chain uses TRBV19 and TRBJ1-2; D is undetermined. V dropped 1 base and J dropped 6 bases, with 21 bases sitting between them. The CDR3 is 17 residues long. Germline CDR1 is LNHDA and CDR2 is SQIVND (reference sequence). In DNA form, the CDR3 reads TGTGCCAGTAGTATAGCTTGGGTGGCAAGGCGGGTCGATGGCTACACCTTC. Its protein product is CASSIAWVARRVDGYTF.

V and J are TRBV23-1 and TRBJ1-1, with D hard to call. TRBV23-1 is identified as an open reading frame with a role that is uncertain. V was trimmed by 6 bases and J by 5 bases, leaving 22 bases between them. The CDR3 has 16 residues. CDR3 sequence: CASRPPGWSRGTEAFF. The CDR3 region has the DNA TGCGCCAGCAGACCTCCGGGGTGGTCCCGGGGTACTGAAGCTTTCTTT.

V is TRBV30 and J is TRBJ2-1; a weak D match, TRBD2 (6 bases). The CDR3 length is 14 residues. In germline, CDR1 is GTSNPN, CDR2 SVGIG (reference sequence). Trimming removed 1 base at V and 9 bases at J, with 16 bases between. The CDR3 region has the DNA TGTGCCTGGAGTGGCGGGACTCCCTCAGGTGAGCAGTTCTTC. Its protein product is CAWSGGTPSGEQFF.

The gene calls are TRBV9 and TRBJ2-2, with a weak D call TRBD1 (6 bases). Germline V gives CDR1 SGDLS, CDR2 YYNGEE. The CDR3 spans 13 residues. With 3 bases removed from V and 9 bases from J, the gap between germline ends came to 12 bases. The CDR3 DNA follows: TGTGCCAGCAGCGAACTACAGGGCTGGGAGCTGTTTTTT. This translates into CASSELQGWELFF. The full variable domain, completed using reference TRBV9 and TRBJ2-2, is DSGVTQTPKHLITATGQRVTLRCSPRSGDLSVYWYQQSLDQGLQFLIQYYNGEERAKGNILERFSAQQFPDLHSELNLSSLELGDSALYFCASSELQGWELFFGEGSRLTVL.

The rearrangement uses TRBV6-6 and TRBJ1-5; 9 bases are shared with TRBD1. Trimming took 6 bases from V and 8 from J; bases not matched to a gene: 2. The CDR3 has 12 residues. Per germline, CDR1 MNHNY and CDR2 SVGAGI (reference sequence). The CDR3 nucleotides are TGTGCCAGCAGGGACAGGGGTGAGCCCCAGCATTTT. This gives the protein CASRDRGEPQHF.

The rearrangement joins TRBV23-1 to TRBJ2-7; no reliable D call. TRBV23-1 is recorded as an ORF, its role being uncertain. CDR3 length: 14 amino acids. Trimming took 3 bases from V and 0 from J, leaving 9 bases between them. DNA of the CDR3: TGCGCCAGCAGTCAGGCTGTCAGCTCCTACGAGCAGTACTTC. Its protein is CASSQAVSSYEQYF.

The count of this clone is one. The chain is built from TRBV27 and TRBJ2-3; TRBD2 matches at 14 bases. CDR1 is MNHEY, CDR2 SMNVEV, per germline (reference sequence). Trimming took 3 bases from V and 2 from J; bases not matched to a gene: 13. The CDR3 runs 20 residues. The CDR3 coding sequence is TGTGCCAGCAGTTTTAACCCCCCGTGGACTAGCGGGGGGATCACAGATACGCAGTATTTT. Translated, it gives CASSFNPPWTSGGITDTQYF.

The CDR3 DNA is TGTGCCAGCAGCTTGACAGGTAGCACAGATACGCAGTATTTT. Protein sequence: CASSLTGSTDTQYF. The genes are TRBV7-3 and TRBJ2-3, with D possibly being TRBD1 (6 bases). V was pared by 3 bases and J by 0 bases, with 7 bases between. The germline CDR1 and CDR2 sequences are SGHTA and FQGTGA. The CDR3 consists of 14 residues.

This chain links TRBV5-4 with TRBJ1-2, with D hard to call. This CDR3 has 15 amino acids. V was trimmed by 4 bases and J by 5 bases, leaving 18 bases between them. Germline V CDR1 and CDR2: SGHNT, YYREEE (reference sequence). CDR3 coding DNA: TGTGCCAGCAGCCTAGGACCCGGGGAACTATATGGCTACACCTTC. This codes for CASSLGPGELYGYTF.

The count of this clone is one. This rearrangement joins TRBV4-3 to TRBJ2-1; 7 positions agree with TRBD1. Germline V gene lookup returns CDR1 LGHNA and CDR2 YSLEER. The CDR3 covers 15 residues. The J segment lost 8 bases and the V segment lost 3 bases, leaving 10 bases of the junction unmatched. CDR3 sequence: CASSHHRGLEDEQFF. CDR3 in DNA: TGCGCCAGCAGCCATCACAGGGGCCTAGAGGATGAGCAGTTCTTC.

DNA for the CDR3: TGTGCCAGCAGTAAAACCCGGACTAGCGGGGGTTACAATGAGCAGTTCTTC. It encodes CASSKTRTSGGYNEQFF. This chain uses TRBV2 with TRBJ2-1; 13 bases match TRBD2. The ends lost 5 bases at V and 4 bases at J; junction bases unmatched: 8. The germline CDR1 and CDR2 sequences are SNHLY and FYNNEI. The CDR3 runs 17 residues.

The V call is TRBV7-9, the J call TRBJ2-7, with 9 bases fitting TRBD1. Germline trimming cut 4 bases from V and 6 bases from J; bases unmatched to any gene: 4. The CDR3 runs to 13 residues. Germline loops: CDR1 SEHNR, CDR2 FQNEAQ (reference sequence). CDR3 protein: CASSSGTGTEQYF. The CDR3 nucleotides read TGTGCCAGCAGCTCCGGGACAGGGACCGAGCAGTACTTC.

The rearrangement links TRBV5-1 to TRBJ1-1; D not certain. The CDR3 runs to 16 residues. The germline V gene encodes CDR1 SGHRS and CDR2 YFSETQ. V was pared by 2 bases and J by 6 bases, with 20 bases between. CDR3 region: CASSFARSLTGAEAFF. For the CDR3, the DNA is TGCGCCAGCAGCTTCGCTCGTAGTCTCACCGGGGCTGAAGCTTTCTTT.

About this clone: The junction differs from germline at one of its ends, possibly a read error. This chain links TRBV6-1 with TRBJ1-3; 7 nucleotides match TRBD1. The CDR3 extends over 14 amino acids. The germline CDR1 and CDR2 sequences are MNHNS and SASEGT. In nucleotides, the CDR3 is TGTGCCAGCAGTGAGGGGACAGAGGGGAGCACCACATATTTT. It translates to CASSEGTEGSTTYF.